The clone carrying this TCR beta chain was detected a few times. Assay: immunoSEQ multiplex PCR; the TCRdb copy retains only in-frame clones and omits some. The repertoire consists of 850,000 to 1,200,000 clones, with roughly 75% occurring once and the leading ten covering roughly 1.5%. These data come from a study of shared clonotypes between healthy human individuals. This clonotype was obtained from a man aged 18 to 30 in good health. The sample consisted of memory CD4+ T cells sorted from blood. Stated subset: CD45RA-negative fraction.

CDR3 protein: CASSLGTGGTVTQYF. In DNA form, the CDR3 reads TGTGCCAGCAGCTTGGGGACAGGGGGCACCGTGACCCAGTACTTC. The V and J genes are TRBV11-2 and TRBJ2-5, with 12 nucleotides matching TRBD1. Losses at the gene ends were 3 bases for V and 7 bases for J; bases not matched to a gene: 6. CDR3 length: 15 amino acids. Germline assignment: CDR1 SGHAT and CDR2 FQNNGV.